This T cell receptor beta chain was recovered during a study of shared clonotypes between healthy human individuals. Study overall: Per donor, CD8 memory used one plate, CD8 naive used two, CD4 memory used three and CD4 naive used three. Study findings and constraints: The study generally estimated greater richness for naive than memory subsets. Around 4.7% of naive CD4 clonotypes were shared across four donors.

Genomic DNA per cell subset filled all wells of several immunoSEQ plates. Only in-frame clones appear in the TCRdb table, and some are missing; sequencing was by immunoSEQ multiplex PCR. The sample lists about 1 million clones, approximately 76% seen once, with about 1.5% in the top ten. Concerning this clone itself: Its antigen is unknown.

V was clipped by 2 bases and J by 3 bases; unmatched bases: 1. The CDR3 consists of 13 residues. Germline V gene sequence: CDR1 SGHDT, CDR2 YYEEEE. The receptor was isolated from a man aged 18 to 29 in good health. The chain has TRBV5-6 and TRBJ2-7; 8 bases fit TRBD1. The specimen was memory CD4+ T cells sorted from blood. Stated subset: CD45RA-negative fraction. The DNA of the CDR3 is TGTGCCAGCAGCTTTGACAGGGGCTACGAGCAGTACTTC. Protein sequence: CASSFDRGYEQYF.